This record covers a single TCR beta chain. Its antigen remains unknown. These data come from a study of cytomegalovirus exposure and HLA in healthy donors. Repertoires were generated with immunoSEQ multiplex PCR, while TCRdb's copy carries only in-frame clones and drops some. The sample includes 170,000 or so clones, 85% of them seen just once. With 4 bases clipped from V and 7 bases from J, the junction kept 2 bases outside the gene matches. Per germline, CDR1 SGHNT and CDR2 YYREEE (reference sequence). The CDR3 has 13 residues. Study observations and caveats: In the approximately 120 validation repertoires, a later analysis found that first-cohort TCR clusters tended to co-occur. Cytomegalovirus status was reportedly diagnosed by the classifier with high specificity and sensitivity.

The receptor comes from a man younger than 35 in good health and CMV-seropositive. Material: PBMCs. V is TRBV5-4 and J is TRBJ1-5; 10 positions match TRBD1. The CDR3 region has the DNA TGTGCCAGCAGCGCGGGACAGGGGCAGCCCCAGCATTTT. It specifies CASSAGQGQPQHF.